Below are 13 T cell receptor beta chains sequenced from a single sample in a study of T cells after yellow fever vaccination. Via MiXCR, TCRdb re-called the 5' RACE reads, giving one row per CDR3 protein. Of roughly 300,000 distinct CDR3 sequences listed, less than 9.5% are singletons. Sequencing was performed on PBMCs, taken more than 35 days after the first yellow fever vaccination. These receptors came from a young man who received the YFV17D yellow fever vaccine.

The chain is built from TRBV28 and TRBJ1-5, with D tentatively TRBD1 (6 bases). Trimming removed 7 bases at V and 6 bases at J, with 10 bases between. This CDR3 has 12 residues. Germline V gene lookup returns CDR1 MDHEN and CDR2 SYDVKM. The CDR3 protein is CASNGGLQPQHF. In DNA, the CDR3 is TGTGCCAGCAACGGGGGGCTTCAGCCCCAGCATTTT.

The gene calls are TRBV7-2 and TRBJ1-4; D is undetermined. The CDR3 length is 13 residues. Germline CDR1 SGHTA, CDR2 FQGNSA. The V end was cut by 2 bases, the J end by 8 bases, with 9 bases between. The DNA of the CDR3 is TGTGCCAGCAGCTTATCAATCCTGGAAAAACTGTTTTTT. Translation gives CASSLSILEKLFF.

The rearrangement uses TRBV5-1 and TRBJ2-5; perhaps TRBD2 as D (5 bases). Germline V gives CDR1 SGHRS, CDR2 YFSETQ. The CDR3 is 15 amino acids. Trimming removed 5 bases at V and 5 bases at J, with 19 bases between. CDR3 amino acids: CASSLPGLRGETQYF. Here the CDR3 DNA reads TGCGCCAGCAGTTTACCGGGCCTACGAGGGGAGACCCAGTACTTC.

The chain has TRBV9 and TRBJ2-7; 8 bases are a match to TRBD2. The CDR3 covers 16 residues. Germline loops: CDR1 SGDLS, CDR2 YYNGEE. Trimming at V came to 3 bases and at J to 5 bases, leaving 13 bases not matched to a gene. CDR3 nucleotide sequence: TGTGCCAGCAGCGCTGCTAGTTTAGCGGGGCGAGACGAGCAGTACTTC. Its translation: CASSAASLAGRDEQYF.

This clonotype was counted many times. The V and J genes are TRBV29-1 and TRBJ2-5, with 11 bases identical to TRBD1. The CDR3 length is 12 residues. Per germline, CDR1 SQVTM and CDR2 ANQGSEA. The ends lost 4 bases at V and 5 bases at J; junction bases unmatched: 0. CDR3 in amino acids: CSVGTGGETQYF. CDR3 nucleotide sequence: TGCAGCGTTGGGACAGGGGGCGAGACCCAGTACTTC. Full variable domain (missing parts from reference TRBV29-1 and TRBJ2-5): SAVISQKPSRDICQRGTSLTIQCQVDSQVTMMFWYRQQPGQSLTLIATANQGSEATYESGFVIDKFPISRPNLTFSTLTVSNMSPEDSSIYLCSVGTGGETQYFGPGTRLLVL.

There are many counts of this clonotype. For the CDR3, the DNA is TGTGCCAGCAGCCTCTTGAGGGGGGGCTACAATGAGCAGTTCTTC. It specifies CASSLLRGGYNEQFF. The chain links TRBV6-1 to TRBJ2-1, with D perhaps matching TRBD2 (7 bases). Germline CDR1 reads MNHNS; CDR2 reads SASEGT. Trimming stripped 6 bases from V and 3 bases from J, with 15 bases between. This CDR3 has 15 residues.

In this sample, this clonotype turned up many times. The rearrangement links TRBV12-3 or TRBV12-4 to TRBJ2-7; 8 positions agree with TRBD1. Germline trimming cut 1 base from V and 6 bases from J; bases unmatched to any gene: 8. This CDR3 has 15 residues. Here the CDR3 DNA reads TGTGCCAGCAGTTTAGGGGACAGGTCCCTTGGCGAGCAGTACGTC. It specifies CASSLGDRSLGEQYV.

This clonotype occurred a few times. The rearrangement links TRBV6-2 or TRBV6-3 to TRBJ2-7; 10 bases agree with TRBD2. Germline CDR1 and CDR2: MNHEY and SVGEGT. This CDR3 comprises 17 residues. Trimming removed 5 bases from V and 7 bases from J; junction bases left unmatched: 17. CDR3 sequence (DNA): TGTGCCAGCAGTACTCAATCTTTAGCGGGGGGCCGTCTGGAGCAGTACTTC. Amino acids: CASSTQSLAGGRLEQYF.

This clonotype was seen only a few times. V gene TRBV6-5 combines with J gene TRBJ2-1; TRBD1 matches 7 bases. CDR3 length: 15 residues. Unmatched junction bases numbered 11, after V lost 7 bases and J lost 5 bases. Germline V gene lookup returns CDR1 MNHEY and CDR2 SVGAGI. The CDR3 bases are TGTGCCAGCACACCAACCTACAGGGGAGACAATGAGCAGTTCTTC. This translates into CASTPTYRGDNEQFF.

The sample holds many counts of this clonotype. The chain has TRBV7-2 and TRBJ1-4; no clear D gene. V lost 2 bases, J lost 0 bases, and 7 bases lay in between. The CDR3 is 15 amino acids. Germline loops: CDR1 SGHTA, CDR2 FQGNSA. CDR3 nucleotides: TGTGCCAGCAGCTTACAGCGTGCAACTAATGAAAAACTGTTTTTT. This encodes CASSLQRATNEKLFF.

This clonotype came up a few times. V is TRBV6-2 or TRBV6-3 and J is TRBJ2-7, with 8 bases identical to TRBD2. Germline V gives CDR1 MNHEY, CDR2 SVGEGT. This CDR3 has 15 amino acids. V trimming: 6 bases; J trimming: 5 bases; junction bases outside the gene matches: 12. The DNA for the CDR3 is TGTGCCAGCAGACATCGGGGGGGCGGATTGGACGAGCAGTACTTC. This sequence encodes CASRHRGGGLDEQYF.

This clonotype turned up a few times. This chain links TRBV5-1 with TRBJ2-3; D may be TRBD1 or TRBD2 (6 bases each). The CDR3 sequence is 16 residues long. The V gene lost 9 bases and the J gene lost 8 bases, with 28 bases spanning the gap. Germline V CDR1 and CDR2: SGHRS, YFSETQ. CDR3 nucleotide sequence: TGCGCCACTAGCCTAGGCTCGGGGGCCCTATATGTTACGCAGTATTTT. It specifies CATSLGSGALYVTQYF.

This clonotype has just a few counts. As DNA, the CDR3 is TGCAGTGCTCGGGACAGGGGTGGCAATGAGCAGTTCTTC. This translates into CSARDRGGNEQFF. This sequence joins TRBV20-1 and TRBJ2-1, with 10 bases matching TRBD1. Germline V gene data show CDR1 as DFQATT and CDR2 as SNEGSKA (reference sequence). J was trimmed by 6 bases and V by 5 bases; bases with no gene match: 4. The CDR3 loop spans 13 amino acids.